Following are 16 T cell receptor beta chains from one sample sequenced in a study of technical replicates of blood from a handful of donors. Repertoires were generated with immunoSEQ multiplex PCR, while TCRdb's copy carries only in-frame clones and drops some. The sample has about 85,000 clones, about 95% seen once. Input material: T cells isolated from PBMCs. The receptors here all came from a human donor in good health.

The gene calls are TRBV2 and TRBJ1-1, with 7 bases fitting TRBD1. CDR3 length: 15 amino acids. Looked up from germline, CDR1 is SNHLY and CDR2 is FYNNEI. The ends lost 1 base at V and 0 bases at J; junction bases unmatched: 2. In nucleotides, the CDR3 is TGTGCCAGCAGTGAAGGTCAGGGGGTGAACACTGAAGCTTTCTTT. Translating gives CASSEGQGVNTEAFF.

The chain employs TRBV28 and TRBJ1-2, with D possibly TRBD1 on 6 matching bases. Per the germline V gene, CDR1 is MDHEN and CDR2 is SYDVKM. The CDR3 is made up of 12 amino acids. V was pared by 9 bases and J by 4 bases, with 12 bases between. The CDR3 sequence is CASHKTGYGYTF. CDR3 DNA: TGTGCCAGTCACAAGACAGGCTATGGCTACACCTTC.

J is TRBJ1-4 and V is TRBV11-3; tentative D call: TRBD1 (6 bases). V lost 4 bases and J lost 8, with 14 bases in between. This CDR3 comprises 14 residues. CDR1 is SGHNT, CDR2 YENEEA, per germline. CDR3 sequence: CASSSLLTGEKLFF. CDR3 nucleotides: TGTGCCAGCAGCTCCCTACTAACAGGGGAAAAACTGTTTTTT. The full variable domain, with the rest looked up from reference TRBV11-3 and TRBJ1-4, is EAGVVQSPRYKIIEKKQPVAFWCNPISGHNTLYWYLQNLGQGPELLIRYENEEAVDDSQLPKDRFSAERLKGVDSTLKIQPAELGDSAVYLCASSSLLTGEKLFFGSGTQLSVL.

The chain is built from TRBV15 and TRBJ2-3, with D tentatively TRBD2 (6 bases). The CDR3 extends over 13 amino acids. V shed 5 bases and J shed 2 bases, with 8 bases lying between them. In germline, CDR1 is LNHNV, CDR2 YYDKDF (reference sequence). CDR3 protein: CATSGLYTDTQYF. For the CDR3, the DNA is TGTGCCACCAGCGGACTATACACAGATACGCAGTATTTT.

The V call is TRBV5-1, the J call TRBJ1-1; 11 bases agree with TRBD1. CDR1 is SGHRS, CDR2 YFSETQ, per germline. Losses at the gene ends were 3 bases for V and 9 bases for J; bases not matched to a gene: 13. The CDR3 covers 16 residues. The CDR3 DNA reads as TGCGCCAGCAGCTCACAGGGACAGGGGGTATCCCCCAAAGCTTTCTTT. Translation: CASSSQGQGVSPKAFF.

V usage is TRBV15 and J usage is TRBJ1-2; D uncertain. Germline lookup yields CDR1 LNHNV and CDR2 YYDKDF (reference sequence). V was pared by 2 bases and J by 0 bases, with 16 bases between. The CDR3 length is 17 residues. The CDR3 is CATSRPLMTFPNYGYTF. For the CDR3, the DNA is TGTGCCACCAGCAGACCTCTCATGACATTCCCTAACTATGGCTACACCTTC.

V gene TRBV7-8 combines with J gene TRBJ1-1, with D perhaps matching TRBD1 (6 bases). CDR1 is SGHVS, CDR2 FQNEAQ, per germline. The CDR3 has 14 amino acids. Trimming removed 3 bases from V and 4 bases from J, with 12 bases in between. CDR3 nucleotides: TGTGCCAGCAGCTTGAGGGGGTTTGGCACTGAAGCTTTCTTT. Its protein is CASSLRGFGTEAFF.

This chain joins TRBV29-1 and TRBJ1-1; TRBD1 is a possible D gene (6 bases). The germline V gene encodes CDR1 SQVTM and CDR2 ANQGSEA. V was shortened by 1 base and J by 4 bases, with 13 bases between the two germline ends. This CDR3 has 14 residues. The CDR3 DNA follows: TGCAGCGTTGAAGTCAACAGGGTAGGCACTGAAGCTTTCTTT. This sequence encodes CSVEVNRVGTEAFF.

The rearrangement joins TRBV6-5 to TRBJ1-2, with D unresolved. The CDR3 sequence is 16 residues long. The V gene lost 0 bases and the J gene lost 5 bases, with 16 bases spanning the gap. Germline CDR1 and CDR2: MNHEY and SVGAGI. The CDR3 DNA sequence: TGTGCCAGCAGTTACTCCCAGGCTGGGCCGGGGTATGGCTACACCTTC. This sequence encodes CASSYSQAGPGYGYTF.

CDR3 bases: TGTGCCAGCAGCCCCCCAAGGTGGGCCGATGAGCAGTTCTTC. This codes for CASSPPRWADEQFF. This rearrangement joins TRBV7-8 to TRBJ2-1; unclear D gene. Germline V lookup: CDR1 SGHVS, CDR2 FQNEAQ. The CDR3 loop spans 14 amino acids. The ends were cut back, 5 bases at V and 8 bases at J, with 16 bases in the middle.

The table lists this clone with a count of one. This chain links TRBV5-1 with TRBJ1-2, with D perhaps matching TRBD1 (6 bases). The CDR3 is 13 residues long. The germline gives CDR1 SGHRS, CDR2 YFSETQ. Between the trimmed V and J ends, which lost 9 bases and 4 bases, there was a span of 16 bases. The CDR3 loop is CATARDTSYGYTF. In nucleotides, the CDR3 is TGCGCCACCGCTCGGGACACGAGCTATGGCTACACCTTC. Full variable domain (rest looked up from reference TRBV5-1 and TRBJ1-2): KAGVTQTPRYLIKTRGQQVTLSCSPISGHRSVSWYQQTPGQGLQFLFEYFSETQRNKGNFPGRFSGRQFSNSRSEMNVSTLELGDSALYLCATARDTSYGYTFGSGTRLTVV.

The J gene is TRBJ2-7, the V gene TRBV10-3; 9 bases align to TRBD1. CDR3 length: 16 residues. Germline V gene sequence: CDR1 ENHRY, CDR2 SYGVKD. Trimming removed 6 bases from V and 1 base from J; junction bases left unmatched: 10. The CDR3 here is CAISTGQGTISYEQYF. The CDR3 DNA reads as TGTGCCATCAGCACCGGACAGGGGACAATATCCTACGAGCAGTACTTC.

V usage is TRBV19 and J usage is TRBJ1-2, with 7 bases lining up with TRBD1. V was pared by 3 bases and J by 3 bases, with 7 bases of the junction left unmatched. This CDR3 has 15 residues. Germline V lookup: CDR1 LNHDA, CDR2 SQIVND (reference sequence). The CDR3 region has the DNA TGTGCCAGTAGTATCGGAGGGGGCCGAGACTATGGCTACACCTTC. Protein sequence: CASSIGGGRDYGYTF.

V and J are TRBV30 and TRBJ1-3, with D possibly being TRBD1 (5 bases). Germline CDR1 is GTSNPN and CDR2 is SVGIG (reference sequence). Trimming took 5 bases from V and 1 from J, leaving 12 bases between them. This CDR3 has 14 residues. CDR3 protein: CAWGARGSGNTIYF. The CDR3 region has the DNA TGTGCCTGGGGGGCCCGGGGGTCTGGAAACACCATATATTTT.

The CDR3 DNA follows: TGTGCCAGCAGCCAAGAATCTGCGGGTATAACTCCCTTTGAGCAGTTCTTC. This translates into CASSQESAGITPFEQFF. The chain couples TRBV4-2 to TRBJ2-1; perhaps TRBD2 as D (5 bases). The ends were cut back, 0 bases at V and 9 bases at J, with 21 bases in the middle. The CDR3 has 17 residues. Per the germline V gene, CDR1 is LGHNA and CDR2 is YNFKEQ.

V usage is TRBV28 and J usage is TRBJ2-3, with TRBD2 identical over 7 bases. V shed 2 bases, J shed 0 bases, and the junction held 2 bases outside the gene matches. The CDR3 is 15 residues long. Germline V gene data show CDR1 as MDHEN and CDR2 as SYDVKM. The CDR3 loop is CASSLAGASTDTQYF. For the CDR3, the DNA is TGTGCCAGCAGTTTAGCGGGAGCTAGCACAGATACGCAGTATTTT.